What follows is one TCR beta chain and its context. In its sample, this clonotype was seen many times. Its target antigen remains unknown. Base qualities are missing; no much larger clone stands one base away. cDNA was synthesized by template-switch 5'RACE using a primer with a 10-nucleotide random unique molecular identifier that tagged each TCR transcript. Every sequencing run covered 15-18 subjects and yielded more than 160 million TCR-beta sequences. Total RNA was extracted with the RNeasy kit. Using the KAPA Real-time Library Amplification kit, TCR-beta VDJ regions were amplified with primers for the TCR constant region and the 5'RACE anchor. A first PCR added sample indexes and Illumina adaptors, after which a second PCR increased the library yield. After Ampure bead purification, the TCR product of roughly 650 bp was size-selected on a 2% E-gel SizeSelection system. Before pooling, library quality was assessed on a Bioanalyzer, concentration was determined with Qubit, and library quantification was performed with the Kapa Library Quantification kit. An Illumina HiSeq 2500 was used to sequence the libraries paired-end at 2 x 150 bp. To increase sequence diversity, roughly 24-31% phiX was spiked into each library pool. As for the authors' bioinformatics: Quality-filtered reads were processed with the UMI-based MiGEC pipeline, which removed over 85% of raw TCR sequences during error correction. IMGT germline references were used for aligning VDJ genes, and each clonotype was defined as a unique CDR3 amino acid sequence together with its V-J genes. Clonal expansion, Shannon diversity and CDR3 relatedness were evaluated with VDJtools (CalcPairwiseDistances, ClusterSamples), while phylogenetic trees were built in CLCbio workbench. Clones with at least 8 unique UMIs were defined as expanded, with this threshold being based on coefficient-of-variation modelling across technical triplicates. TCRdb trimmed the raw reads at Q25, called clones with MiXCR and kept productive beta chains. Rows with a matching CDR3 protein are joined into one entry that keeps the most common DNA and genes. The V and J calls and clone size are TCRdb's, not the authors'. The sample table lists about 32,000 distinct CDR3 sequences, about an eighth of them with a count of one. More than 4.5% of the sample is in the top ten clones.

Interpreted using the paper, the time point label stands for: technical triplicate 2. For sorted-subset TCR libraries, about 920,000 sorted CD4+ or CD8+ T cells were used. PBMCs were separated from peripheral blood using Ficoll-Hypaque density gradient centrifugation and then cryopreserved in liquid nitrogen. Paired sorted CD4+ and CD8+ subsets came from healthy controls, HAM/TSP patients and MS patients. From the cysteine up to the phenylalanine, the CDR3 has a length of 14 residues. Only CDR3 DNA remains: 42 bases, in frame from the first base. CDR1 and CDR2 are drawn from the germline V gene (reference sequence): SEHNR, FQNEAQ. The junction carries 9 bases between V and J, which are trimmed by 1 base and 4 bases respectively. This specimen belongs to a study of neurological immune-mediated disorders (dated by TCRdb to between 2018 and 2021). With respect to the entire study: Using UMI-based sequencing, the study compared peripheral blood TCR-beta repertoires from patients with HTLV-I-associated myelopathy (HAM/TSP), patients with multiple sclerosis, and healthy controls. Longitudinal samples, technical triplicates and paired sorted CD4+ and CD8+ T-cell subsets, alongside PBMC samples, were included among the approximately 100 TCR-beta libraries. Technical triplicate libraries were sequenced to precisely calculate the variability in frequency of each individual clone. The cohort comprised 68 subjects: about 15 HAM/TSP patients, some 34 multiple sclerosis patients and 20 healthy controls.

Study-wide conclusions, independent of this receptor: No identical CDR3 amino acid sequences were found to be shared among expanded clones across subjects, suggesting that TCR-beta repertoires were private in all groups. TCR clonal expansion was greatest in HAM/TSP patients and smallest in MS patients, who ranked below even healthy controls.

The sequence was collected from a female donor with HTLV-1-associated myelopathy (HAM/TSP). The source material was CD4+ T cells from blood. The chain uses TRBV7-9 and TRBJ2-3; the D gene cannot be resolved reliably. The DNA is as follows: TGTGCCAGCAGCTTAGACCAAGCCGCAGATACGCAGTATTTT. This gives the protein CASSLDQAADTQYF.